These 4 T cell receptor beta chains were sequenced from one sample in a study of human T cells and chemical hapten exposure. TCRdb processed the RACE reads anew with MiXCR; each CDR3 protein has one entry. The data contain under 200,000 distinct CDR3 sequences, 25% to 35% of them singletons. Regarding time point: pre-sensitization, week 0. Documented treatment: therapeutic diphenylcyclopropenone sensitization with weekly scalp DPC. The source was whole blood, collected in connection with sensitization to the hapten diphenylcyclopropenone (DPC). These receptors were obtained from a woman younger than 45 with alopecia areata. Some clones in this sample may be carry-over from other donors' samples.

The chain recombines TRBV28 with TRBJ2-7, with D unresolved. V gave up 4 bases and J gave up 7 bases, with 14 bases separating them. The CDR3 consists of 13 residues. CDR1 and CDR2 (germline): MDHEN, SYDVKM. The CDR3 DNA reads TGTGCCAGCAGTTCTGGGCTGTCGAAGGAGCAGTACTTC. It codes for CASSSGLSKEQYF.

This clonotype showed up just a few times. The CDR3 bases are TGTGCCAGCAGTGACCCGACTGCGTACCAAGAGACCCAGTACTTC. It encodes CASSDPTAYQETQYF. The V and J genes are TRBV25-1 and TRBJ2-5; D is unresolved. Germline V gene sequence: CDR1 MGHDK, CDR2 SYGVNS. V was pared by 3 bases and J by 0 bases, with 11 bases between. This CDR3 is 15 amino acids long.

The chain has TRBV20-1 and TRBJ2-3, with TRBD2 matching 8 bases. V dropped 0 bases and J dropped 0; count of bases not matched to a gene: 2. The CDR3 totals 15 residues. Germline loops: CDR1 DFQATT, CDR2 SNEGSKA (reference sequence). This CDR3 is CSARELAESTDTQYF. The CDR3 bases are TGCAGTGCTAGAGAACTAGCGGAAAGCACAGATACGCAGTATTTT.

The J gene is TRBJ1-2, the V gene TRBV9; D may be TRBD1 (5 bases). This CDR3 spans 13 amino acids. The germline V gene encodes CDR1 SGDLS and CDR2 YYNGEE. Deletions cut 4 bases from V and 4 bases from J, with 11 bases between. The DNA of the CDR3 is TGTGCCAGCAGCTCTCCCGGGGCCTATGGCTACACCTTC. Its protein product is CASSSPGAYGYTF. Variable domain in full (rest from reference TRBV9 and TRBJ1-2): DSGVTQTPKHLITATGQRVTLRCSPRSGDLSVYWYQQSLDQGLQFLIQYYNGEERAKGNILERFSAQQFPDLHSELNLSSLELGDSALYFCASSSPGAYGYTFGSGTRLTVV.